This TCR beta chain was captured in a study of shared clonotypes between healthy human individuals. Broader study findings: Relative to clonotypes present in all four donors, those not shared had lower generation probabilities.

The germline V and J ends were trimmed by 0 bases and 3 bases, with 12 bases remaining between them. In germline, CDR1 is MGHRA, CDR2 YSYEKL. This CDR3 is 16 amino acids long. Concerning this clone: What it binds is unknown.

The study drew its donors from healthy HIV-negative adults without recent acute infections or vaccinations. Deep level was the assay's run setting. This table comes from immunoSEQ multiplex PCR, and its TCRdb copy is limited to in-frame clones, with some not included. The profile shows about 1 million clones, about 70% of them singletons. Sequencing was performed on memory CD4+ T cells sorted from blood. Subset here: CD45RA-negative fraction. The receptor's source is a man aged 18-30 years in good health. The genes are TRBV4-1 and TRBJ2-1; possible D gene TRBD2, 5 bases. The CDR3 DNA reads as TGCGCCAGCAGCCAAGAAGGAGCGGCTTACTACAATGAGCAGTTCTTC. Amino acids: CASSQEGAAYYNEQFF.